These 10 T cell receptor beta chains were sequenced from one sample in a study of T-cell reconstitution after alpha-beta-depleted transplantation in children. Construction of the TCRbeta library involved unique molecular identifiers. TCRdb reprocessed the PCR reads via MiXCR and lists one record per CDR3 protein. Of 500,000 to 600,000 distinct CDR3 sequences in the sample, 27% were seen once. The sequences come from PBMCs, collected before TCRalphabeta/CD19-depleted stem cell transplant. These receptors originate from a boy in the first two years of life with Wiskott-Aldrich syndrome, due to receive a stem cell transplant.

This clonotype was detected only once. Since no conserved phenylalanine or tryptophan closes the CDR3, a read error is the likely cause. The CDR3 DNA is TGTGCCAGCAGTTACCAGGGGACAGGGAATCAGCCCCAGCATCTT. Its protein is CASSYQGTGNQPQHL. The chain employs TRBV6-5 and TRBJ1-5; TRBD1 matches at 9 bases. The V and J ends lost 2 bases and 4 bases, in that order; junction bases with no gene match: 3. This CDR3 is built from 15 residues. Germline lookup yields CDR1 MNHEY and CDR2 SVGAGI.

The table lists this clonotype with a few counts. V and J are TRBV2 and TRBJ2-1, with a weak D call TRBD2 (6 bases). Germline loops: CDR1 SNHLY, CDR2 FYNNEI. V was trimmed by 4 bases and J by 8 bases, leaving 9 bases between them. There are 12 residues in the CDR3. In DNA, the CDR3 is TGTGCCAGCAGTGGGGGACTCGATGAGCAGTTCTTC. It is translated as CASSGGLDEQFF.

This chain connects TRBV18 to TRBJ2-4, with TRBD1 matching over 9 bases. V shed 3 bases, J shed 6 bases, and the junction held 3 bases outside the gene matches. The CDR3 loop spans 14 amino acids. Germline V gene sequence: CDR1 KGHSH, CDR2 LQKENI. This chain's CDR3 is CASSPTGGTNIQYF. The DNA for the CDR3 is TGTGCCAGCTCACCGACAGGGGGGACAAACATTCAGTACTTC.

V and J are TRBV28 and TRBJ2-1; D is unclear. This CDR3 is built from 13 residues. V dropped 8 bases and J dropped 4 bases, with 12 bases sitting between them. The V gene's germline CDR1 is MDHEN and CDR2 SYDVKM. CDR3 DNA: TGTGCCAGCCGGGCCCCCTCGTACAATGAGCAGTTCTTC. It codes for CASRAPSYNEQFF.

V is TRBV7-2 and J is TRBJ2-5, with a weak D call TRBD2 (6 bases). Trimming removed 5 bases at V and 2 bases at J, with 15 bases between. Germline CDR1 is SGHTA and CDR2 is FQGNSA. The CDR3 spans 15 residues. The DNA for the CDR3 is TGTGCCAGCAGCATAGACGGACTATCTCAAGAGACCCAGTACTTC. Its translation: CASSIDGLSQETQYF.

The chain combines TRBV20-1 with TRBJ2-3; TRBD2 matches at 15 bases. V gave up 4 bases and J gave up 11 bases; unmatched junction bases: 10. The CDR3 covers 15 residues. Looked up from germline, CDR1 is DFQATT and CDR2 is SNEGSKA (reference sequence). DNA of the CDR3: TGCAGTGCTATCAGGACTAGCGGGAGGGATCTCAGGCAGTATTTT. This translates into CSAIRTSGRDLRQYF.

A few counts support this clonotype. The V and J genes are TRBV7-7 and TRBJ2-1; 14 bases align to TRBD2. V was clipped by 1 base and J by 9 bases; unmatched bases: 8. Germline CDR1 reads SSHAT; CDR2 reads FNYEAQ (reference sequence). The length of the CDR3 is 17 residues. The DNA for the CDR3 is TGTGCCAGCAGCTTAGAGTACGGGACTAGCGGGAGAACTGAGCAGTTCTTC. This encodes CASSLEYGTSGRTEQFF.

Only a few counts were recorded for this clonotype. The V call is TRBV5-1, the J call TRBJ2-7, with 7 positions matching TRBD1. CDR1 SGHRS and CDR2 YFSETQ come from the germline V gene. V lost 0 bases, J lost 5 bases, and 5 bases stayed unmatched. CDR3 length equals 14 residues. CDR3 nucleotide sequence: TGCGCCAGCAGCTTGGCTCAGGGGGACGACGAGCAGTACTTC. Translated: CASSLAQGDDEQYF.

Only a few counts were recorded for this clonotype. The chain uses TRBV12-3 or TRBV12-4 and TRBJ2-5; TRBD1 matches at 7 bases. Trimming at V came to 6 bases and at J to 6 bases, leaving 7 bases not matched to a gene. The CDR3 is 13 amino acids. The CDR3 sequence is CASSIGGRKTQYF. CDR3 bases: TGTGCCAGCAGCATAGGGGGCAGGAAGACCCAGTACTTC.

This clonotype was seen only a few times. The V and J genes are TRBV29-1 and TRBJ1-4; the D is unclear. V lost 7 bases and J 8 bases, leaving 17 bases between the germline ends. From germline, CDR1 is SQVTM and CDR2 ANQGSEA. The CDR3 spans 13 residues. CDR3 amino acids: CSALSRSEEKLFF. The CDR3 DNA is TGCAGCGCCCTCAGTCGGAGTGAGGAAAAACTGTTTTTT.